This TCR beta chain was sequenced during a study of blood T cell repertoires in COVID-19. Some clones are missing from TCRdb's copy, which holds only in-frame ones; the method was immunoSEQ multiplex PCR. The sample carries around 97,000 clones, 70% to 90% recorded once. Germline V gene sequence: CDR1 MGHRA, CDR2 YSYEKL. This CDR3 spans 15 amino acids. The ends were cut back, 4 bases at V and 1 base at J, with 11 bases in the middle. The receptor was derived from a man aged 45-65 years in a cohort sampled during active COVID-19. This chain uses TRBV4-1 with TRBJ1-5; unclear D gene. Sequenced: peripheral blood. In nucleotides, the CDR3 is TGCGCCAGCAGCCCCCCCCCAGGAAGCAATCAGCCCCAGCATTTT. Its protein is CASSPPPGSNQPQHF.